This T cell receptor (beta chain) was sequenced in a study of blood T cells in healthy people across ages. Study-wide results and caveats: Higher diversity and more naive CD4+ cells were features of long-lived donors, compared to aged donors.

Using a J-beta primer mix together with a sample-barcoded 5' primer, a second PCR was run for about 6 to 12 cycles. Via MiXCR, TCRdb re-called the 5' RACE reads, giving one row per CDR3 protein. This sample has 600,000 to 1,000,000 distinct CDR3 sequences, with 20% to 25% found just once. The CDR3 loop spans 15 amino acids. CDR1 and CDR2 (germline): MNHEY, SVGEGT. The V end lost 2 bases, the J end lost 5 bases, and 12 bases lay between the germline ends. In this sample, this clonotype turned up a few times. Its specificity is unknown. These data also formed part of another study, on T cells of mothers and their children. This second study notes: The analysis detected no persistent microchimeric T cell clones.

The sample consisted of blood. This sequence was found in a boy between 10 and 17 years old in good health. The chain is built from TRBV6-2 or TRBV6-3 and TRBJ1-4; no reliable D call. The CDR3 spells CASSYPPWPNEKLFF. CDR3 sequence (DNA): TGTGCCAGCAGTTACCCCCCCTGGCCGAATGAAAAACTGTTTTTT.